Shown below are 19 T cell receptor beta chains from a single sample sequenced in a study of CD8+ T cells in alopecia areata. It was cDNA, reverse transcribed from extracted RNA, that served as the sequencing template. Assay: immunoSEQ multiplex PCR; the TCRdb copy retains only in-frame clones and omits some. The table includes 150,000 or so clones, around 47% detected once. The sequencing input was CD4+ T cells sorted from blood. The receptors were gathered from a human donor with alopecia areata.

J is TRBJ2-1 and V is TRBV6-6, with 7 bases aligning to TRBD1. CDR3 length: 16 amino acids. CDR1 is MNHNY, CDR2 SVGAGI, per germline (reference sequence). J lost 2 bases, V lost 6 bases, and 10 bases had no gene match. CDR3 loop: CASRLLGTETYNEQFF. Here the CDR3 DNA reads TGTGCCAGCAGGTTACTCGGGACAGAGACCTACAATGAGCAGTTCTTC.

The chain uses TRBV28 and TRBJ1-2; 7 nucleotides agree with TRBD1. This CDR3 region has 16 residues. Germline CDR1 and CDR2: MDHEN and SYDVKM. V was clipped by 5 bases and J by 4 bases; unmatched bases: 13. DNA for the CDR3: TGTGCCAGCAGTATCTCCGTGGGCAGGGGGGCCTATGGCTACACCTTC. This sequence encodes CASSISVGRGAYGYTF.

The CDR3 spells CASSLARGRGRAIEQYF. In nucleotides, the CDR3 is TGCGCCAGCAGCTTGGCCCGGGGCCGCGGGAGGGCCATCGAGCAGTACTTC. The genes are TRBV5-1 and TRBJ2-7; 9 bases are a match to TRBD2. Germline CDR1 SGHRS, CDR2 YFSETQ. The CDR3 is made up of 17 amino acids. V lost 0 bases, J lost 6 bases, and 13 bases stayed unmatched.

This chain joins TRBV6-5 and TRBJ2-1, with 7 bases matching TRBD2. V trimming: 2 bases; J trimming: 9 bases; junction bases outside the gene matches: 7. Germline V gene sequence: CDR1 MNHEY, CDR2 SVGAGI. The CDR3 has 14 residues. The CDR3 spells CASSYGGLISEQFF. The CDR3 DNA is TGTGCCAGCAGTTACGGGGGACTAATCAGTGAGCAGTTCTTC.

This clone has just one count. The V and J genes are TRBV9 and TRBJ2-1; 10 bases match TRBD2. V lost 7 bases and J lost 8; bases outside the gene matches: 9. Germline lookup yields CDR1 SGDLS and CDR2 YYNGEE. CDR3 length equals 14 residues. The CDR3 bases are TGTGCCAGCTCCCTTAGCGGGAGGAGCGATGAGCAGTTCTTC. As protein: CASSLSGRSDEQFF.

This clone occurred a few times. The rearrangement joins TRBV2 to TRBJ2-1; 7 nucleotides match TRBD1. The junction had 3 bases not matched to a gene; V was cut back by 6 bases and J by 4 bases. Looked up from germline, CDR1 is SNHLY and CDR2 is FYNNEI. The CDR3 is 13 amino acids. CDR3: CASRQGRYNEQFF. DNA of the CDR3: TGTGCCAGCAGACAGGGGAGATACAATGAGCAGTTCTTC.

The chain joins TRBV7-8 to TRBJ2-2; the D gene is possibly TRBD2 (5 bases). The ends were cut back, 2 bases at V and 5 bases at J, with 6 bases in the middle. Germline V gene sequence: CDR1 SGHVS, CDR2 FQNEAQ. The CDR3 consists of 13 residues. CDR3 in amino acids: CASSLTGTGELFF. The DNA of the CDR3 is TGTGCCAGCAGCTTAACGGGGACCGGGGAGCTGTTTTTT.

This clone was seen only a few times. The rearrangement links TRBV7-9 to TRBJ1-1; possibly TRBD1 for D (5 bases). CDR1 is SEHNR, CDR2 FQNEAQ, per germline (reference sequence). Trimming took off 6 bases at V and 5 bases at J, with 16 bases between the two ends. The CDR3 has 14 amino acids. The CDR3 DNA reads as TGTGCCAGCAGTCTTACCCCGGGGGGGACTGAAGCTTTCTTT. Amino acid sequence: CASSLTPGGTEAFF.

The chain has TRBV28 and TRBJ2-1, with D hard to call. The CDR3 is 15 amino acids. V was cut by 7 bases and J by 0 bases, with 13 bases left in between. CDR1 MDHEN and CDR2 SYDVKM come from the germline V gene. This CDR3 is CASTGPGSSYNEQFF. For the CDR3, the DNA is TGTGCCAGCACCGGGCCGGGTAGCTCCTACAATGAGCAGTTCTTC.

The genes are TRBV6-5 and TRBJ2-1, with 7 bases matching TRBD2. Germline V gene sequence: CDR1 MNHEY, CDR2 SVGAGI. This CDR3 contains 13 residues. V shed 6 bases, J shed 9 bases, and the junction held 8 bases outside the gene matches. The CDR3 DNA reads TGTGCCAGCAGACTTACCGGGGGGACTGAGCAGTTCTTC. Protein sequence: CASRLTGGTEQFF.

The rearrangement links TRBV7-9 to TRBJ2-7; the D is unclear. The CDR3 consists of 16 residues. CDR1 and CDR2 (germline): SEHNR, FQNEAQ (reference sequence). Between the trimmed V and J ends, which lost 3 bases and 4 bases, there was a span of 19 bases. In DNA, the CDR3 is TGTGCCAGCAGCTTCGGGTCAGGTGCGATGGGTTACGAGCAGTACTTC. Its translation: CASSFGSGAMGYEQYF.

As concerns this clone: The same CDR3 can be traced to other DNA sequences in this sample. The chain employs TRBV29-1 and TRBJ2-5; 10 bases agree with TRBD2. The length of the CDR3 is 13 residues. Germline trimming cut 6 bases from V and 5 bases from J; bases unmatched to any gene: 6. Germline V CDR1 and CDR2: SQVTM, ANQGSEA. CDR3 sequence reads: CSVALAGGETQYF. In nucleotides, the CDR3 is TGCAGCGTGGCCTTAGCGGGAGGTGAGACCCAGTACTTC.

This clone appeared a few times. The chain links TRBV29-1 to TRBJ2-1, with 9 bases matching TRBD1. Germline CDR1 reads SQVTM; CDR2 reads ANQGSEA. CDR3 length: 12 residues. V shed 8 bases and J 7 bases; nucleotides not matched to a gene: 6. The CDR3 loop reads CSSLTGGNEQFF. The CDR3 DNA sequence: TGCAGCTCTCTGACAGGGGGAAATGAGCAGTTCTTC.

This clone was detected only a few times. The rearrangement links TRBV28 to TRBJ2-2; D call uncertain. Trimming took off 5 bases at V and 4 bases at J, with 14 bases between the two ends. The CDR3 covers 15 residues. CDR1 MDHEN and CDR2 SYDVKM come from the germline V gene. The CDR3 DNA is TGTGCCAGCAGTACACAAAATTTTTTCACCGGGGAGCTGTTTTTT. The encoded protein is CASSTQNFFTGELFF.

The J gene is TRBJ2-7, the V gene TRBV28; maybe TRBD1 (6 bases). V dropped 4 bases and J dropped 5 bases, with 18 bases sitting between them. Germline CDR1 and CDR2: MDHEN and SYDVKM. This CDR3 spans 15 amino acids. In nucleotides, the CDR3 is TGTGCCAGCAGTTCGGGCGGGCAGGGGCACGACGAGCAGTACTTC. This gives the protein CASSSGGQGHDEQYF.

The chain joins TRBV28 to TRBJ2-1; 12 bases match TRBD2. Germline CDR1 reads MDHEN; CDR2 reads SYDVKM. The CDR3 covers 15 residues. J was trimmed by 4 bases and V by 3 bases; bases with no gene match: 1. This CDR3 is CASSFTSGRYNEQFF. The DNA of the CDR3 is TGTGCCAGCAGTTTTACTAGCGGGAGGTACAATGAGCAGTTCTTC.

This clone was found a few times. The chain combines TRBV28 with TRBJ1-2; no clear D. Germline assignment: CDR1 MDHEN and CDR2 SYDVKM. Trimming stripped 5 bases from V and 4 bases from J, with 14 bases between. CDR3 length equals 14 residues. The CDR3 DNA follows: TGTGCCAGCAGTCTGACCGGGCCCTTCTATGGCTACACCTTC. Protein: CASSLTGPFYGYTF.

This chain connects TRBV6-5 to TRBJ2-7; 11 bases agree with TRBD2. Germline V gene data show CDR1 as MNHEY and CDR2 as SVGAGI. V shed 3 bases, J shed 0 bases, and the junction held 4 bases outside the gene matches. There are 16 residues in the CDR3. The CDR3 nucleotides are TGTGCCAGCAGTTATACTAGCGGGAGTGTCTCCTACGAGCAGTACTTC. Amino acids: CASSYTSGSVSYEQYF.

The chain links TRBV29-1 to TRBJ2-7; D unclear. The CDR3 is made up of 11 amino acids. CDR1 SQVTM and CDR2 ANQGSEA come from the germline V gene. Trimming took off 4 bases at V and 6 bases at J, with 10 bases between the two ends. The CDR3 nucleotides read TGCAGCGTTGGGCACACGGGCGAGCAGTACTTC. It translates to CSVGHTGEQYF.